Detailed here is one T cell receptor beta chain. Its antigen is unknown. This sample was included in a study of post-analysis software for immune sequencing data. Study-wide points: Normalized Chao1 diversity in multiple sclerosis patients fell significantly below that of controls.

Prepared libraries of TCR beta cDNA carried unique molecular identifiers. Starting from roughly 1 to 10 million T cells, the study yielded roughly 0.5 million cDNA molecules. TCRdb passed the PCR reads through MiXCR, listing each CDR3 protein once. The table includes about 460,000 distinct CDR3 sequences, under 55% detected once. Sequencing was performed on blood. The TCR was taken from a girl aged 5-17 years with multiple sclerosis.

The CDR3 coding sequence is TGCAGCGTTGTGCGGGGAGCACTGTCTGACGAGCAGTACTTC. It codes for CSVVRGALSDEQYF. The chain joins TRBV29-1 to TRBJ2-5, with D maybe TRBD2 (6 bases). The J call could be wrong; TRBJ2-7 is a better fit for the DNA end. The CDR3 length is 14 residues. Germline values: CDR1 SQVTM, CDR2 ANQGSEA.